This entry lists 5 T cell receptor beta chains sequenced from one sample in a study of CD8+CD57+ T cells in acquired aplastic anemia. Profiles of TCR beta VDJ and CDR3 were generated from a genomic DNA template. TCRdb re-called the reads through MiXCR, storing one row per CDR3 protein. The table includes roughly 130,000 distinct CDR3 sequences, 48% detected once. The material sequenced was sorted CD4+, CD8+, or CD8+CD57+ T cells (not recorded which) from PBMCs. These receptors all stem from a human donor in good health, serving as a control.

To note about this clonotype: Compared with germline, one end of the junction differs, possibly owing to a read error. The chain is built from TRBV6-1 and TRBJ1-2; the match to TRBD1 covers 11 bases. Per the germline V gene, CDR1 is MNHNS and CDR2 is SASEGT. The CDR3 has 14 residues. CDR3 nucleotides: TGTTCCAGCAGCGGGACAGGGGGAGACTATGGCTACACCTTC. It is translated as CSSSGTGGDYGYTF.

The genes are TRBV25-1 and TRBJ2-1; no reliable D call. Germline values: CDR1 MGHDK, CDR2 SYGVNS. The CDR3 has 13 amino acids. V was pared by 2 bases and J by 8 bases, with 10 bases between. The CDR3, as DNA: TGTGCCAGCAGTGAACGGCTATTGGATGAGCAGTTCTTC. Translating gives CASSERLLDEQFF.

This clonotype was counted many times. This chain uses TRBV5-6 with TRBJ2-7; D is possibly TRBD1 or TRBD2 (5 bases each). This CDR3 spans 15 amino acids. V was shortened by 4 bases and J by 4 bases, with 18 bases between the two germline ends. Germline V gene sequence: CDR1 SGHDT, CDR2 YYEEEE. CDR3 region: CASSLRGGRGYEQYF. The CDR3 nucleotides read TGTGCCAGCAGCCTAAGGGGCGGCCGCGGGTACGAGCAGTACTTC.

This clonotype was picked up many times. The chain carries TRBV11-2 and TRBJ1-5; tentative D call: TRBD1 (5 bases). The CDR3 sequence is 16 residues long. Looked up from germline, CDR1 is SGHAT and CDR2 is FQNNGV. Trimming left V 2 bases short and J 2 bases short, with 13 bases between. CDR3 sequence: CASSLSLQGGNQPQHF. The CDR3, as DNA: TGTGCCAGCAGCTTATCATTACAAGGGGGCAATCAGCCCCAGCATTTT.

As regards this clonotype: The junction does not match germline at one end; this may be a read error. The chain couples TRBV5-5 to TRBJ2-5; 10 positions agree with TRBD2. Germline CDR1 and CDR2: SGHKS and YYEKEE (reference sequence). There are 16 residues in the CDR3. CDR3 coding DNA: TGTGCCAGCAGCCCTGGGATGAGCGGGGGGGCCGGGACCCAATACTTC. It encodes CASSPGMSGGAGTQYF.